This passage covers 25 T cell receptor beta chains from one sample sequenced in a study of Ad26.COV2.S vaccination and SARS-CoV-2 variants. TCRdb's copy holds only in-frame clones and misses some; the assay was immunoSEQ multiplex PCR. The sample records about 320,000 clones, just under 85% being singletons. Treatment of the sample: some 19 received Ad26.COV2.S at low or high dose, single or two shots; 5 received placebo; per-sample allocation not given. Specimens were obtained on day 63 following the first vaccine or placebo injection. Specimen: peripheral blood, collected in a trial of Ad26.COV2.S vaccine versus placebo. All receptors come from a person between 18 and 59 years old who received the Ad26.COV2.S COVID-19 vaccine or a placebo.

The chain combines TRBV11-2 with TRBJ2-1; 8 nucleotides agree with TRBD2. The CDR3 contains 16 residues. Germline CDR1 and CDR2: SGHAT and FQNNGV. V lost 1 base and J lost 4; bases outside the gene matches: 6. The CDR3 region is CASSLAGLGVYNEQFF. CDR3 nucleotides: TGTGCCAGCAGCTTAGCGGGACTAGGCGTGTACAATGAGCAGTTCTTC.

This chain links TRBV9 with TRBJ1-5, with a possible D match to TRBD1 (6 bases). V lost 3 bases and J 1 base, leaving 8 bases between the germline ends. Germline-derived CDR1 and CDR2 are SGDLS and YYNGEE. The CDR3 has 14 amino acids. In DNA form, the CDR3 reads TGTGCCAGCAGCGGAGGGGGGAGCAATCAGCCCCAGCATTTT. Translation: CASSGGGSNQPQHF.

The rearrangement uses TRBV6-1 and TRBJ2-7; the D gene is possibly TRBD1 (6 bases). Per the germline V gene, CDR1 is MNHNS and CDR2 is SASEGT. V shed 2 bases and J shed 2 bases, with 16 bases lying between them. The CDR3 extends over 16 amino acids. DNA of the CDR3: TGTGCCAGCAGTGAACTCAGGGGATTGTTGACCTACGAGCAGTACTTC. This sequence encodes CASSELRGLLTYEQYF.

This chain links TRBV29-1 with TRBJ1-2; 7 bases fit TRBD1. This CDR3 is built from 13 residues. Per germline, CDR1 SQVTM and CDR2 ANQGSEA. Unmatched junction bases numbered 12, after V lost 6 bases and J lost 8 bases. The CDR3 loop reads CSVGVTGTLGYTF. CDR3 coding DNA: TGCAGCGTGGGGGTGACAGGGACCTTAGGCTACACCTTC.

The rearrangement uses TRBV28 and TRBJ2-1, with 10 positions matching TRBD2. With V trimmed by 11 bases and J by 8 bases, 12 bases remained unmatched. The CDR3 is made up of 14 amino acids. Germline lookup yields CDR1 MDHEN and CDR2 SYDVKM. The CDR3 region is CAGKRGGQGDEQFF. The CDR3 DNA sequence: TGTGCCGGAAAGCGGGGGGGCCAGGGCGATGAGCAGTTCTTC.

CDR3 coding DNA: TGTGCCAGCAGTTGGGACACATCGAACACCGGGGAGCTGTTTTTT. Translated, it gives CASSWDTSNTGELFF. The chain combines TRBV6-5 with TRBJ2-2, with D possibly being TRBD1 (6 bases). CDR3 length: 15 residues. CDR1 is MNHEY, CDR2 SVGAGI, per germline. Trimming cost V 4 bases and J 0 bases, with 9 bases left between them.

This sequence joins TRBV6-5 and TRBJ2-3; maybe TRBD2 (5 bases). Trimming stripped 2 bases from V and 2 bases from J, with 8 bases between. This CDR3 region has 14 residues. The germline V gene encodes CDR1 MNHEY and CDR2 SVGAGI. The CDR3 DNA reads as TGTGCCAGCAGTTACGAGGGCACCACAGATACGCAGTATTTT. It is translated as CASSYEGTTDTQYF.

This chain joins TRBV19 and TRBJ2-7; no clear D. The CDR3 sequence is 13 residues long. Germline V gives CDR1 LNHDA, CDR2 SQIVND (reference sequence). V lost 4 bases, J lost 4 bases, and 11 bases lay in between. The CDR3 region has the DNA TGTGCCAGTAGTACTGGAGACGCATACGAGCAGTACTTC. This codes for CASSTGDAYEQYF. Full variable domain (rest looked up from reference TRBV19 and TRBJ2-7): DGGITQSPKYLFRKEGQNVTLSCEQNLNHDAMYWYRQDPGQGLRLIYYSQIVNDFQKGDIAEGYSVSREKKESFPLTVTSAQKNPTAFYLCASSTGDAYEQYFGPGTRLTVT.

This chain connects TRBV28 to TRBJ1-1, with D tentatively TRBD1 (6 bases). The CDR3 sequence is 14 residues long. V lost 1 base and J 7 bases, leaving 13 bases between the germline ends. From germline, CDR1 is MDHEN and CDR2 SYDVKM. CDR3 residues: CASSLSGQRSEAFF. CDR3 in DNA: TGTGCCAGCAGTTTATCAGGACAGAGAAGTGAAGCTTTCTTT.

The chain links TRBV28 to TRBJ1-1; no firm D call. Germline lookup yields CDR1 MDHEN and CDR2 SYDVKM. V shed 5 bases and J shed 11 bases, with 18 bases lying between them. The CDR3 is 13 residues long. DNA of the CDR3: TGTGCCAGCAGTACCCCCATAGGGCGAGAGGCTTTCTTT. Translation gives CASSTPIGREAFF.

The V and J genes are TRBV19 and TRBJ2-5; D gene unclear. This CDR3 is 13 amino acids long. The V end lost 0 bases, the J end lost 5 bases, and 7 bases lay between the germline ends. The V gene's germline CDR1 is LNHDA and CDR2 SQIVND (reference sequence). The CDR3 loop reads CASSIDISETQYF. As DNA, the CDR3 is TGTGCCAGTAGTATAGACATATCGGAGACCCAGTACTTC.

This chain links TRBV28 with TRBJ1-1, with no clear D. Trimming took off 8 bases at V and 1 base at J, with 11 bases between the two ends. The germline V gene encodes CDR1 MDHEN and CDR2 SYDVKM. The CDR3 spans 13 residues. This CDR3 is CASLSNANTEAFF. CDR3 sequence (DNA): TGTGCCAGCCTGTCAAACGCGAACACTGAAGCTTTCTTT.

The chain is built from TRBV7-9 and TRBJ2-3; D gene unclear. Germline CDR1 and CDR2: SEHNR and FQNEAQ (reference sequence). The CDR3 is 16 residues long. V was shortened by 1 base and J by 3 bases, with 14 bases between the two germline ends. CDR3 sequence (DNA): TGTGCCAGCAGCTTAGAATGGGGTCTGGGGACAGATACGCAGTATTTT. Residues: CASSLEWGLGTDTQYF. The entire variable domain, with the rest obtained from reference TRBV7-9 and TRBJ2-3, is as follows: DTGVSQNPRHKITKRGQNVTFRCDPISEHNRLYWYRQTLGQGPEFLTYFQNEAQLEKSRLLSDRFSAERPKGSFSTLEIQRTEQGDSAMYLCASSLEWGLGTDTQYFGPGTRLTVL.

This chain links TRBV28 with TRBJ2-7; 10 positions match TRBD1. The CDR3 contains 12 residues. V shed 9 bases and J 4 bases; nucleotides not matched to a gene: 3. The germline V gene encodes CDR1 MDHEN and CDR2 SYDVKM. CDR3 DNA: TGTGCCAGTTTGGACAGGGGGTACGAGCAGTACTTC. Protein product: CASLDRGYEQYF.

This chain connects TRBV7-3 to TRBJ2-1, with D perhaps assigned TRBD1 or TRBD2 (5 bases each). Germline CDR1 SGHTA, CDR2 FQGTGA. The CDR3 extends over 14 amino acids. V dropped 1 base and J dropped 8 bases, with 12 bases sitting between them. This chain's CDR3 is CASSLRGMGDEQFF. As DNA, the CDR3 is TGTGCCAGCAGCTTAAGAGGGATGGGGGATGAGCAGTTCTTC.

This clone was seen only a few times. This chain uses TRBV5-5 with TRBJ1-1; D possibly corresponds to TRBD1 (6 bases). The CDR3 is 15 amino acids. Per germline, CDR1 SGHKS and CDR2 YYEKEE (reference sequence). The germline V and J ends were trimmed by 4 bases and 5 bases, with 18 bases remaining between them. The CDR3: CASSPQGMSPTEAFF. The CDR3 nucleotides read TGTGCCAGCAGCCCACAGGGAATGTCCCCTACTGAAGCTTTCTTT.

About this clone: Other DNA variants within this sample encode the same CDR3. The rearrangement joins TRBV3-1 (or the pseudogene TRBV3-2) to TRBJ1-5; D ambiguous. With 0 bases removed from V and 6 bases from J, the gap between germline ends came to 6 bases. The CDR3 is 13 amino acids. The germline V gene has CDR1 LGHDT and CDR2 YNNKEL (reference sequence). CDR3 protein: CASSQDPVQPQHF. CDR3 sequence (DNA): TGTGCCAGCAGCCAAGACCCCGTTCAGCCCCAGCATTTT.

This sequence joins TRBV30 and TRBJ1-2, with D possibly being TRBD1 (5 bases). CDR3 size: 10 residues. Germline loops: CDR1 GTSNPN, CDR2 SVGIG (reference sequence). Trimming stripped 8 bases from V and 5 bases from J, with 9 bases between. The CDR3 spells CAGGTYGYTF. The CDR3, as DNA: TGTGCCGGCGGGACGTATGGCTACACCTTC.

The table lists this clone with a few counts. This rearrangement joins TRBV19 to TRBJ1-5; D gene uncertain. This CDR3 comprises 14 residues. Germline CDR1 reads LNHDA; CDR2 reads SQIVND (reference sequence). The V end lost 3 bases, the J end lost 5 bases, and 11 bases lay between the germline ends. The CDR3 nucleotides read TGTGCCAGTAGTATGGCTCCAAGACATCAGCCCCAGCATTTT. Amino acids: CASSMAPRHQPQHF.

The chain links TRBV5-1 to TRBJ2-5, with a weak D call TRBD1 (6 bases). CDR3 length: 11 residues. The germline CDR1 and CDR2 sequences are SGHRS and YFSETQ. Between the trimmed V and J ends, which lost 2 bases and 10 bases, there was a span of 9 bases. CDR3 in amino acids: CASSFRDIQYF. The CDR3 coding sequence is TGCGCCAGCAGCTTCCGGGACATCCAGTACTTC.

V gene TRBV9 combines with J gene TRBJ1-3, with D possibly TRBD1 on 5 matching bases. The CDR3 loop spans 16 amino acids. Trimming removed 3 bases at V and 4 bases at J, with 17 bases between. Germline CDR1 and CDR2: SGDLS and YYNGEE. In DNA, the CDR3 is TGTGCCAGCAGCGCGGGGATCGGGGCTGGGGGAAACACCATATATTTT. Protein sequence: CASSAGIGAGGNTIYF.

The chain combines TRBV3-1 (or the pseudogene TRBV3-2) with TRBJ2-1; D perhaps matches TRBD1 (5 bases). CDR1 is LGHDT, CDR2 YNNKEL, per germline (reference sequence). CDR3 length: 14 amino acids. V shed 0 bases and J shed 2 bases, with 5 bases lying between them. As DNA, the CDR3 is TGTGCCAGCAGCCAAGACAGGGCCTACAATGAGCAGTTCTTC. Amino acids: CASSQDRAYNEQFF.

The CDR3 nucleotides read TGTGCCATCAGTGGGGGGACTGAAGCTTTCTTT. This translates into CAISGGTEAFF. The chain uses TRBV10-3 and TRBJ1-1; TRBD1 might be the D (5 bases). The germline gives CDR1 ENHRY, CDR2 SYGVKD. This CDR3 contains 11 residues. V lost 4 bases and J 5 bases, leaving 5 bases between the germline ends.

The chain joins TRBV2 to TRBJ2-3; TRBD2 matches 10 bases. The CDR3 has 15 residues. Trimming removed 5 bases from V and 5 bases from J; junction bases left unmatched: 7. Germline V gives CDR1 SNHLY, CDR2 FYNNEI. The CDR3 is CASSFKRGGGDTQYF. The CDR3 DNA sequence: TGTGCCAGCAGTTTTAAGCGGGGGGGCGGAGATACGCAGTATTTT.

V is TRBV7-9 and J is TRBJ2-1; 9 bases align to TRBD2. The CDR3 sequence is 16 residues long. V gave up 0 bases and J gave up 7 bases; unmatched junction bases: 7. CDR1 and CDR2 from the germline V gene are SEHNR and FQNEAQ (reference sequence). DNA for the CDR3: TGTGCCAGCAGCTTAGCTGTGCGGGGGGGCCTGAATGAGCAGTTCTTC. It yields the protein CASSLAVRGGLNEQFF.